A single T cell receptor beta chain is shown here with its context. The sample originates from a study of blood T cell repertoires in COVID-19. Study details: Both acute and convalescent COVID-19 samples were obtained from the United States, Italy and Spain. The cDNA or gDNA used as material had been derived from T cells, B-cell-depleted T cells, or PBMCs.

Original processing notes: For nucleated cells, counts were estimated from reference gene primer amplification. Produced via immunoSEQ multiplex PCR; TCRdb's table is partial and in-frame only. That table is the source of V, J and clone size, and D and trimming were worked out from the DNA. The table shows approximately 200,000 clones, with about 80% occurring only once. Germline V gene data show CDR1 as GTSNPN and CDR2 as SVGIG (reference sequence). The CDR3 has 15 residues. Trimming cost V 3 bases and J 6 bases; bases outside gene matches: 11. Material: peripheral blood. The clonotype comes from a woman aged 55 to 70 with acute or convalescent COVID-19. The chain joins TRBV30 to TRBJ1-1, with 9 positions matching TRBD1. The CDR3 loop is CAWSVRDRVVSEAFF. For the CDR3, the DNA is TGTGCCTGGAGCGTACGGGACAGGGTCGTTTCTGAAGCTTTCTTT. Looking up the rest from reference TRBV30 and TRBJ1-1 gives the full variable domain: SQTIHQWPATLVQPVGSPLSLECTVEGTSNPNLYWYRQAAGRGLQLLFYSVGIGQISSEVPQNLSASRPQDRQFILSSKKLLLSDSGFYLCAWSVRDRVVSEAFFGQGTRLTVV.